Following are 11 T cell receptor beta chains from one sample sequenced in a study of T cells in Graves' hyperthyroidism and ophthalmopathy. It was RNA transcripts that yielded the amplified TCR beta CDR3 regions. With the HTBI primer set, the TCR CDR3 went through a first round of RT-PCR. TCRdb used MiXCR to reprocess the multiplex PCR reads, holding one entry per CDR3 protein. The sample lists about 350,000 distinct CDR3 sequences, roughly 15% occurring once. Material for sequencing was blood. The receptor set was obtained from a woman between 40 and 55 years old with Graves' ophthalmopathy.

This clonotype occurred a few times. This chain connects TRBV13 to TRBJ2-1; TRBD2 is a possible D gene (6 bases). CDR3 length: 15 residues. V gave up 3 bases and J gave up 4 bases, with 13 bases separating them. Germline assignment: CDR1 PRHDT and CDR2 FYEKMQ (reference sequence). The CDR3 here is CASSLGGKGYNEQFF. CDR3 DNA: TGTGCCAGCAGCTTGGGCGGGAAGGGTTACAATGAGCAGTTCTTC.

This clonotype was counted ten times or more. V gene TRBV6-1 combines with J gene TRBJ2-1; TRBD2 aligns across 9 bases. The CDR3 length is 13 residues. Trimming at V came to 3 bases and at J to 8 bases, leaving 2 bases not matched to a gene. Germline CDR1 reads MNHNS; CDR2 reads SASEGT. The CDR3 region is CASSDLAGDEQFF. Here the CDR3 DNA reads TGTGCCAGCAGTGACTTAGCGGGGGATGAGCAGTTCTTC.

This clonotype was recorded many times. The chain employs TRBV7-8 and TRBJ2-1; perhaps TRBD2 as D (5 bases). From germline, CDR1 is SGHVS and CDR2 FQNEAQ. The germline V and J ends were trimmed by 0 bases and 9 bases, with 9 bases remaining between them. CDR3 length equals 13 residues. Here the CDR3 reads CASSLAGVSEQFF. The CDR3 DNA sequence: TGTGCCAGCAGCTTAGCGGGAGTTAGTGAGCAGTTCTTC.

This clonotype has just a few counts. This chain joins TRBV20-1 and TRBJ2-7, with D maybe TRBD2 (7 bases). The ends were cut back, 5 bases at V and 5 bases at J, with 16 bases in the middle. The germline CDR1 and CDR2 sequences are DFQATT and SNEGSKA (reference sequence). The CDR3 sequence is 13 residues long. In nucleotides, the CDR3 is TGCAGTGCTGGGAGGGGGATTGGGAACGAGCAGTACTTC. Protein: CSAGRGIGNEQYF.

V gene TRBV11-2 combines with J gene TRBJ2-1, with D possibly being TRBD2 (5 bases). Trimming removed 5 bases at V and 0 bases at J, with 20 bases between. Germline CDR1 and CDR2: SGHAT and FQNNGV. The CDR3 consists of 18 residues. CDR3 region: CASSPILGDLSSYNEQFF. CDR3 DNA sequence: TGTGCCAGCAGCCCAATACTGGGAGACCTAAGCTCCTACAATGAGCAGTTCTTC.

The chain has TRBV28 and TRBJ2-2, with D maybe TRBD1 (6 bases). The CDR3 runs to 15 residues. Germline loops: CDR1 MDHEN, CDR2 SYDVKM. V lost 6 bases and J 3 bases, leaving 14 bases between the germline ends. This chain's CDR3 is CASSRDGTYTGELFF. DNA of the CDR3: TGTGCCAGCAGCCGAGACGGGACATACACCGGGGAGCTGTTTTTT. The full variable domain, completed using reference TRBV28 and TRBJ2-2, is DVKVTQSSRYLVKRTGEKVFLECVQDMDHENMFWYRQDPGLGLRLIYFSYDVKMKEKGDIPEGYSVSREKKERFSLILESASTNQTSMYLCASSRDGTYTGELFFGEGSRLTVL.

This clonotype was counted between two and nine times. The V gene is TRBV7-9, the J gene TRBJ2-1; TRBD2 agrees at 10 bases. The CDR3 loop spans 18 amino acids. The V and J ends lost 2 bases and 3 bases, in that order; junction bases with no gene match: 10. The V gene's germline CDR1 is SEHNR and CDR2 FQNEAQ (reference sequence). Written as DNA, the CDR3 is TGTGCCAGCAGCTTATGGCTAGCGGGGGACCTTAACTACAATGAGCAGTTCTTC. Amino acids: CASSLWLAGDLNYNEQFF.

This clonotype was counted a few times. This sequence joins TRBV27 and TRBJ1-5; no firm D call. This CDR3 is built from 15 residues. Germline CDR1 reads MNHEY; CDR2 reads SMNVEV (reference sequence). Trimming took 8 bases from V and 0 from J, leaving 14 bases between them. CDR3 sequence reads: CASRPWADSNQPQHF. CDR3 sequence (DNA): TGTGCCAGCCGACCCTGGGCCGATAGCAATCAGCCCCAGCATTTT.

This clonotype has more than one count but fewer than ten. The chain is built from TRBV18 and TRBJ2-7; D gene uncertain. V lost 3 bases, J lost 2 bases, and 11 bases lay in between. This CDR3 is built from 14 residues. CDR1 is KGHSH and CDR2 is LQKENI in the germline V gene. The CDR3, as DNA: TGTGCCAGCTCACCGGCAGCGCCAACCTACGAGCAGTACTTC. Its translation is CASSPAAPTYEQYF.

This clonotype was counted a few times. J is TRBJ1-5 and V is TRBV20-1; possibly TRBD1 for D (5 bases). CDR3 size: 14 residues. Per the germline V gene, CDR1 is DFQATT and CDR2 is SNEGSKA (reference sequence). V was clipped by 3 bases and J by 5 bases, with 14 bases between them. The CDR3 protein is CSASLGGRDQPQHF. CDR3 nucleotides: TGCAGTGCTAGTTTGGGGGGAAGGGATCAGCCCCAGCATTTT.

V and J are TRBV7-6 and TRBJ1-1; 8 bases line up with TRBD1. Germline V gene data show CDR1 as SGHVS and CDR2 as FNYEAQ. V shed 5 bases and J 0 bases; nucleotides not matched to a gene: 11. The CDR3 contains 17 residues. CDR3 region: CASSPTGAGPMNTEAFF. The DNA for the CDR3 is TGTGCCAGCAGCCCGACAGGGGCCGGACCTATGAACACTGAAGCTTTCTTT.